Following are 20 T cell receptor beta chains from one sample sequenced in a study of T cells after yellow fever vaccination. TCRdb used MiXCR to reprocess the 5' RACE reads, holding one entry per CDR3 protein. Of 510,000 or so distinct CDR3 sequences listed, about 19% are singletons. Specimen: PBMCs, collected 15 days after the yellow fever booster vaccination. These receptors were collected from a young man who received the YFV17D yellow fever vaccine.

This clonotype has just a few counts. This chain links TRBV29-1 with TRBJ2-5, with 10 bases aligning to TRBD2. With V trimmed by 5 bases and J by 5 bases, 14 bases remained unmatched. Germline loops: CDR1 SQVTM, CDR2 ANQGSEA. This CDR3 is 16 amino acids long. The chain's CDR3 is CSVPPSGRRLGETQYF. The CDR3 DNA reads TGCAGCGTTCCCCCTAGCGGGAGAAGATTGGGGGAGACCCAGTACTTC.

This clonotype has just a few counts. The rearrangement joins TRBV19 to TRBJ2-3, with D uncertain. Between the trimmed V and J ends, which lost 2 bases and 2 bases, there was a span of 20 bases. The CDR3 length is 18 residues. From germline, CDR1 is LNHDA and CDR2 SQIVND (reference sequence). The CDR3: CASSIKRLASHFTDTQYF. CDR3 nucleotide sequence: TGTGCCAGTAGTATAAAGCGTCTGGCTTCCCACTTCACAGATACGCAGTATTTT.

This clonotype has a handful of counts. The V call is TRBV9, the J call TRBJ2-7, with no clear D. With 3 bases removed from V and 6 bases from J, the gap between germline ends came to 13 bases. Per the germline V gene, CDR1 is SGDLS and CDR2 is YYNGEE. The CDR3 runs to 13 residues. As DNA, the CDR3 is TGTGCCAGCAGCGGTCCGGGCCTCAGCGAGCAGTACTTC. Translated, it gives CASSGPGLSEQYF.

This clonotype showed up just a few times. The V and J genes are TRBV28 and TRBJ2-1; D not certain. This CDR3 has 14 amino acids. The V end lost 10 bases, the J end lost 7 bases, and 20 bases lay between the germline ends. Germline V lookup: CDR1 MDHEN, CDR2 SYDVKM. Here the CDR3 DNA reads TGTGCCATTAGGACCCCTGGGGTTACGAATGAGCAGTTCTTC. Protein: CAIRTPGVTNEQFF.

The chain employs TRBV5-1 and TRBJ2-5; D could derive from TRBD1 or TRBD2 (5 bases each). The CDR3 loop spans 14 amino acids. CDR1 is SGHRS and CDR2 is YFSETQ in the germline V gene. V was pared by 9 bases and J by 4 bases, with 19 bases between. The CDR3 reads CAKKSRERGETQYF. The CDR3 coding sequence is TGCGCCAAGAAGTCCAGGGAGCGAGGAGAGACCCAGTACTTC.

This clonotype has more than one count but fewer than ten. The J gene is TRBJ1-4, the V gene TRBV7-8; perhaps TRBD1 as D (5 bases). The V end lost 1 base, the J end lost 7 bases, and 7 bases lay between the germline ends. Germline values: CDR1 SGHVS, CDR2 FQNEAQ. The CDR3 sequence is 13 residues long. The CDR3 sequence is CASSLGGVEKLFF. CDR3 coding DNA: TGTGCCAGCAGCTTAGGGGGGGTTGAAAAACTGTTTTTT.

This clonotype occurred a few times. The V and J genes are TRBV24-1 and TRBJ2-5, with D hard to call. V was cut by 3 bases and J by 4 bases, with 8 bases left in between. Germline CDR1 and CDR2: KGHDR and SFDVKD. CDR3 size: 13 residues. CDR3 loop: CATSDPGSETQYF. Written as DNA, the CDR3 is TGTGCCACCAGTGATCCGGGTTCAGAGACCCAGTACTTC.

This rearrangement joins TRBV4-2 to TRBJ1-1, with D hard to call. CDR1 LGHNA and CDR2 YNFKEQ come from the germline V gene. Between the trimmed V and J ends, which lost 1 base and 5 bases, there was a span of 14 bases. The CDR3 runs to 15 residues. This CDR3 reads CASSQAPGRDTEAFF. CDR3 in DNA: TGTGCCAGCAGCCAAGCACCCGGTCGGGATACTGAAGCTTTCTTT.

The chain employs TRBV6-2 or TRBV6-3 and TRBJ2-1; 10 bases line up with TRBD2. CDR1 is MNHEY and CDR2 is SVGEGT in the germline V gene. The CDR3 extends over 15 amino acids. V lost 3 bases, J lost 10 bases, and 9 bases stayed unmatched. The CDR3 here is CASSYRTSGSSEQFF. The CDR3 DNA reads TGTGCCAGCAGTTATAGGACTAGCGGCTCAAGCGAGCAGTTCTTC.

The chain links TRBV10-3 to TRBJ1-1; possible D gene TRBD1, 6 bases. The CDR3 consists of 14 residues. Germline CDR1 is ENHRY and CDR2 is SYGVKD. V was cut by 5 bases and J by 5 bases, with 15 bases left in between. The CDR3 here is CAISTGIADTEAFF. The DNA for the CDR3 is TGTGCCATCAGTACAGGGATTGCGGATACTGAAGCTTTCTTT.

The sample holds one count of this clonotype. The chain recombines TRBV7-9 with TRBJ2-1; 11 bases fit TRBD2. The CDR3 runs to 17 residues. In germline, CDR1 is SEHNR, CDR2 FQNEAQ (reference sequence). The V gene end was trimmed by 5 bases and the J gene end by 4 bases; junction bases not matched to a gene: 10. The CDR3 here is CASSPGTSGGIYNEQFF. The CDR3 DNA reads TGTGCCAGCAGCCCCGGGACTAGCGGAGGGATATACAATGAGCAGTTCTTC.

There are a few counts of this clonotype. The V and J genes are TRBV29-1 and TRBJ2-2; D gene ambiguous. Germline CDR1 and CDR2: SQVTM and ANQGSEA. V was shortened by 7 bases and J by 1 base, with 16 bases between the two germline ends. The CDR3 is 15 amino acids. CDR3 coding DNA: TGCAGCGATGGGTGGGTACGCCTGAACACCGGGGAGCTGTTTTTT. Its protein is CSDGWVRLNTGELFF.

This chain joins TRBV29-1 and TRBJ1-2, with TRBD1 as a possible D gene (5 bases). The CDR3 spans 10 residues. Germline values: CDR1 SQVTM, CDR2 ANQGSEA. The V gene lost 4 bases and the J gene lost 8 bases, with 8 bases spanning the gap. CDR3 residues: CSVGDLGYTF. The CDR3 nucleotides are TGCAGCGTTGGGGACCTAGGCTACACCTTC.

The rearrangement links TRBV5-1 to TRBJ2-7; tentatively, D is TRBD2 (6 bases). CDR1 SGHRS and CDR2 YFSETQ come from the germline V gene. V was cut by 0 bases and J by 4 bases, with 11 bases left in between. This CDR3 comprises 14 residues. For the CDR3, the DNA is TGCGCCAGCAGCTTGGAGGCAGGGAGGTACGAGCAGTACTTC. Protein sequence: CASSLEAGRYEQYF.

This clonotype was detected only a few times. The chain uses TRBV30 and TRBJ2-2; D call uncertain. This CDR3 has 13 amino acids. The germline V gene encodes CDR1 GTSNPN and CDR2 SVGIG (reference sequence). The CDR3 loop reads CARTPSNTGELFF. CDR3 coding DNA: TGTGCTCGGACGCCTTCGAACACCGGGGAGCTGTTTTTT.

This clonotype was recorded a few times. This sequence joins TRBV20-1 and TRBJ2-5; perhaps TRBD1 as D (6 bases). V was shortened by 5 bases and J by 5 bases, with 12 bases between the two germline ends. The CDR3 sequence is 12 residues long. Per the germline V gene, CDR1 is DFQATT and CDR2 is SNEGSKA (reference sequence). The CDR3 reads CSAPDSGETQYF. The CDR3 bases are TGCAGTGCTCCGGACAGTGGGGAGACCCAGTACTTC.

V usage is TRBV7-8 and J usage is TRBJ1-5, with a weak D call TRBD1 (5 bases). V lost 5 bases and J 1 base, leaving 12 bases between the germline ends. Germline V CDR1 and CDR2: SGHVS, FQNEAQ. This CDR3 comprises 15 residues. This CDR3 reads CASSPSEGSNQPQHF. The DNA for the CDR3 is TGTGCCAGCAGCCCGTCGGAGGGGAGCAATCAGCCCCAGCATTTT.

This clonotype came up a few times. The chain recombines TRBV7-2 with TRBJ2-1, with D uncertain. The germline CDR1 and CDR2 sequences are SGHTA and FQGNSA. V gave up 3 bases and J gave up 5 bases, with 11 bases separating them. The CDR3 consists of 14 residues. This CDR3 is CASSFLPQDNEQFF. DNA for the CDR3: TGTGCCAGCAGCTTTCTGCCTCAGGACAATGAGCAGTTCTTC.

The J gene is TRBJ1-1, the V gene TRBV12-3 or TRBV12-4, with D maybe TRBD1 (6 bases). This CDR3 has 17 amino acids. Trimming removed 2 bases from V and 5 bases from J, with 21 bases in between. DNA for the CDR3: TGTGCCAGCAGTTTAAAGTTGGGGGCGGGCCCGGGGACTGAAGCTTTCTTT. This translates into CASSLKLGAGPGTEAFF.

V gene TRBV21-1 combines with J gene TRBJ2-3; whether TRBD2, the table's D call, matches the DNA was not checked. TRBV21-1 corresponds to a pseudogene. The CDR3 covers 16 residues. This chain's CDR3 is CASSNLAGGRGDTQYF. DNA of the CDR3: TGTGCCAGCAGCAATCTAGCGGGAGGGAGGGGAGATACGCAGTATTTT.